These 14 T cell receptor beta chains were all obtained from the same sample, sequenced in a study of shared clonotypes between healthy human individuals. TCRdb's table, derived via immunoSEQ multiplex PCR, lists solely in-frame clones and lacks some. The table lists some 2 million clones, over 85% of them singletons. Sequencing input: naive CD4+ T cells sorted from blood. Subset specified: CD45RA+ positively selected. The receptor source for this set is a man younger than 30 in good health.

The genes are TRBV30 and TRBJ1-2; perhaps TRBD1 as D (6 bases). The CDR3 length is 11 residues. CDR1 and CDR2 from the germline V gene are GTSNPN and SVGIG (reference sequence). V was trimmed by 5 bases and J by 4 bases, leaving 8 bases between them. The CDR3 region is CAWAGVYGYTF. In DNA, the CDR3 is TGTGCCTGGGCAGGGGTCTATGGCTACACCTTC.

This clone was observed at least ten times. This sequence joins TRBV29-1 and TRBJ2-3, with 8 nucleotides matching TRBD2. The trim removed 7 bases at V and 1 base at J, leaving 7 bases unmatched. Germline V gene data show CDR1 as SQVTM and CDR2 as ANQGSEA. The CDR3 sequence is 14 residues long. CDR3 protein: CSAAELAGTDTQYF. CDR3 in DNA: TGCAGCGCCGCGGAACTAGCGGGCACAGATACGCAGTATTTT.

With respect to this clone: Other nucleotide sequences in the sample specify the same CDR3. The J gene is TRBJ1-2, the V gene TRBV7-9; 9 bases agree with TRBD1. Trimming at V came to 6 bases and at J to 5 bases, leaving 7 bases not matched to a gene. Germline V gives CDR1 SEHNR, CDR2 FQNEAQ (reference sequence). CDR3 length: 14 residues. CDR3 residues: CASSPTGGGYGYTF. Here the CDR3 DNA reads TGTGCCAGCAGTCCCACAGGGGGCGGATATGGCTACACCTTC.

Concerning this clone: Different DNA sequences within this sample yield the same CDR3. V is TRBV6-6 and J is TRBJ2-5; no reliable D call. Trimming removed 0 bases at V and 2 bases at J, with 13 bases between. This CDR3 has 16 amino acids. Germline V gene data show CDR1 as MNHNY and CDR2 as SVGAGI (reference sequence). CDR3 sequence: CASSYSRQATQETQYF. The CDR3 bases are TGTGCCAGCAGTTACTCGAGGCAGGCGACGCAAGAGACCCAGTACTTC.

V usage is TRBV11-2 and J usage is TRBJ1-5; D perhaps matches TRBD1 (5 bases). The CDR3 loop spans 14 amino acids. V was shortened by 0 bases and J by 4 bases, with 7 bases between the two germline ends. Germline-derived CDR1 and CDR2 are SGHAT and FQNNGV. The CDR3 bases are TGTGCCAGCAGCTTAGATGGGGCTAATCAGCCCCAGCATTTT. Translation: CASSLDGANQPQHF.

The chain uses TRBV4-1 and TRBJ1-4, with no clear D. The CDR3 runs to 16 residues. Trimming stripped 1 base from V and 7 bases from J, with 16 bases between. Germline V gene lookup returns CDR1 MGHRA and CDR2 YSYEKL. The CDR3 DNA follows: TGCGCCAGCAGCCAAGCACCTCTCTCTTGGGGTGAAAAACTGTTTTTT. Its translation: CASSQAPLSWGEKLFF.

The chain combines TRBV19 with TRBJ2-7, with 7 positions matching TRBD1. With 4 bases clipped from V and 0 bases from J, the junction kept 9 bases outside the gene matches. Germline lookup yields CDR1 LNHDA and CDR2 SQIVND (reference sequence). This CDR3 has 16 residues. The CDR3 bases are TGTGCCAGTAGTAGAATACTGGGACAGAGCTCCTACGAGCAGTACTTC. Translated, it gives CASSRILGQSSYEQYF.

The CDR3 region has the DNA TGCGCCAGCAGCTCGCAGGGCGTGAGGGAGACCCAGTACTTC. Residues: CASSSQGVRETQYF. The rearrangement joins TRBV5-1 to TRBJ2-5, with D possibly TRBD1 on 5 matching bases. Germline lookup yields CDR1 SGHRS and CDR2 YFSETQ. The CDR3 length is 14 residues. Trimming took 3 bases from V and 5 from J, leaving 14 bases between them.

This rearrangement joins TRBV6-1 to TRBJ1-5, with D hard to call. Germline-derived CDR1 and CDR2 are MNHNS and SASEGT. There are 13 residues in the CDR3. The V gene lost 3 bases and the J gene lost 6 bases, with 9 bases spanning the gap. As DNA, the CDR3 is TGTGCCAGCAGTGACAGACCCCCTCAGCCCCAGCATTTT. The encoded protein is CASSDRPPQPQHF.

The chain recombines TRBV5-6 with TRBJ1-1; D might be TRBD1 (5 bases). Per germline, CDR1 SGHDT and CDR2 YYEEEE. The CDR3 contains 15 residues. V was cut by 6 bases and J by 1 base, with 16 bases left in between. Written as DNA, the CDR3 is TGTGCCAGCACCTGGGGGGGTTTGACGAACACTGAAGCTTTCTTT. This translates into CASTWGGLTNTEAFF.

The chain combines TRBV7-2 with TRBJ1-3; TRBD1 might be the D (6 bases). CDR3 length: 15 amino acids. V was trimmed by 5 bases and J by 1 base, leaving 12 bases between them. Germline CDR1 is SGHTA and CDR2 is FQGNSA. The CDR3 sequence is CASSGNTGSGNTIYF. Written as DNA, the CDR3 is TGTGCCAGCAGCGGGAATACAGGGTCTGGAAACACCATATATTTT. The whole variable domain, filled in from reference TRBV7-2 and TRBJ1-3, reads GAGVSQSPSNKVTEKGKDVELRCDPISGHTALYWYRQSLGQGLEFLIYFQGNSAPDKSGLPSDRFSAERTGGSVSTLTIQRTQQEDSAVYLCASSGNTGSGNTIYFGEGSWLTVV.

V gene TRBV5-1 combines with J gene TRBJ2-5; 10 nucleotides match TRBD2. The V segment lost 4 bases and the J segment 7 bases; nucleotides outside the gene matches: 7. This CDR3 is built from 14 residues. Germline assignment: CDR1 SGHRS and CDR2 YFSETQ. The CDR3 bases are TGCGCCAGCAGCCCTGGGACTAGCGTGGTGACCCAGTACTTC. Amino acids: CASSPGTSVVTQYF.

The V gene is TRBV9, the J gene TRBJ2-7, with D perhaps TRBD1 or TRBD2 (6 bases each). The CDR3 spans 16 residues. Per the germline V gene, CDR1 is SGDLS and CDR2 is YYNGEE. V lost 3 bases and J lost 0, with 16 bases in between. CDR3: CASSEGGLPSSYEQYF. The CDR3 bases are TGTGCCAGCAGCGAAGGGGGGCTACCAAGCTCCTACGAGCAGTACTTC.

In this sample, this clone turned up once. The chain's CDR3 is CASSSTGYVGSPLHF. DNA of the CDR3: TGTGCCAGCAGTTCGACAGGGTACGTGGGTTCACCCCTCCACTTT. The V and J genes are TRBV27 and TRBJ1-6; the match to TRBD1 covers 7 bases. Trimming took 4 bases from V and 9 from J; bases not matched to a gene: 9. This CDR3 spans 15 amino acids. Germline loops: CDR1 MNHEY, CDR2 SMNVEV (reference sequence).